This T cell receptor (beta chain) came from a study of T cells in Graves' hyperthyroidism and ophthalmopathy (dated by TCRdb to the late 2010s). In terms of the full investigation: Peripheral blood samples were taken at the time of initial diagnosis, prior to any treatment. TCR V-J signatures able to tell the groups apart were searched for in a discovery cohort of 90 to 100 patients, of whom more than 40 had Graves' ophthalmopathy and 55 to 60 had stable Graves' hyperthyroidism. An independent validation cohort of around 19 hyperthyroidism patients and approximately 17 patients who later progressed to ophthalmopathy tested prospective prediction of ophthalmopathy. The 75 to 100 discovery patients were randomly divided into training and test sets at a 7:3 ratio. Thyroid tissue and blood T-cell repertoires from over 5 Graves' hyperthyroidism patients were also compared in the study. Following sampling, methimazole starting at 30 mg daily was given to hyperthyroidism patients, and high-dose intravenous methylprednisolone was given to ophthalmopathy patients. The paper reports TCR Vbeta CDR3 sequencing of 140 or so peripheral blood samples: fewer than 50 ophthalmopathy, fewer than 80 hyperthyroidism and around 17 progressor patients. General findings and caveats noted by the study authors: Sample size was not statistically predetermined, and investigators were not blinded to group allocation. In validation, progression to ophthalmopathy was predicted by the model with roughly 71% sensitivity and approximately 78% specificity, a median of roughly 6.4 months before onset. In cross-validation, a model built on a 13 V-J signature told ophthalmopathy apart from stable hyperthyroidism with approximately 90% sensitivity and about 81% specificity, and in testing the same model reached 80%/75%. Most expanded thyroid clonotypes (frequency above 0.001) were also found in blood, which suggests that blood repertoires may mirror thyroid immune responses.

In the ophthalmopathy patients, disease was moderately to severely active, with a Clinical Activity Score of 3 or more, a NOSPECS grade of 4 or more, and a duration of less than 3 months. Patients with uncontrolled infections, other autoimmune diseases, pregnancy or lactation were excluded. Diagnoses relied on clinical symptoms, serum thyroxine and TRAb, thyroid ultrasound and orbital computed tomography. PBMCs were separated from under 11 ml of fresh peripheral blood using Ficoll-Paque density gradient centrifugation. Total RNA was extracted with Trizol reagent, and quality was checked on an Agilent 2100 Bioanalyzer. This clonotype occurred a few times. No cognate antigen has been identified for it. One base away there is no much larger clone; base qualities are not given. Amplification of TCR beta CDR3 regions was carried out from RNA transcripts. A first-round RT-PCR of the TCR CDR3 used the HTBI primer set with the Qiagen OneStep RT-PCR kit. Libraries were constructed in a second round of multiplex PCR, after which size selection and purification were carried out. Sequencing of the libraries was done on an Illumina HiSeq2000 using paired-end 100 bp reads. On the study's bioinformatics: SOAPnuke was used to process the raw data, with reads discarded if the reads contained adapters or uncalled bases, had a mean Phred below 15, or lacked an exact constant-primer or identifier match. COPE v1.2.5 was used to merge the high-quality paired reads, and each unique nucleotide sequence was defined as a clonotype. MiTCR v1.1 was used to align clonotypes to the IMGT TRBV, TRBD and TRBJ reference segments. Analysis was restricted to V-J combinations with a frequency above 0.0001, which covered 99% to 99.2% of repertoires. The TCS score was defined as the ratio of F50 (clonal expansion) to E x V (chaos), calculated using BLOSUM62-based TCRdist between CDR3 peptides within each V-J. Welch's t-statistics and random forest reduced 514 V-J features to 13, which were used in a naive Bayes classifier (R e1071). TCRdb reprocessing: public reads trimmed at Q25 with fastp, clones called with MiXCR, in-frame beta chains kept. Under each unique CDR3 protein, matching rows form one entry showing the most common genes and DNA. In this record, the V and J calls reflect TCRdb's handling and not the investigators' own analysis. The sample includes fewer than 500,000 distinct CDR3 sequences, with roughly 15% observed a single time. Less than 15% of the sample comes from the top ten.

Germline trimming: 6 bases from V, 4 bases from J; junction bases outside gene matches: 6. Based on the germline V gene (reference sequence), the CDR1 and CDR2 sequences are DFQATT and SNEGSKA. Including the terminal cysteine and phenylalanine, the CDR3 comprises 13 residues. Of all the DNA, just the CDR3 is kept, 39 bases in frame from base 1. Sequencing was done on a sample of blood. Recombination joined TRBV20-1 with TRBJ2-7, with 10 bases matching TRBD1. The sequence came from a man between 18 and 29 years old with Graves' ophthalmopathy. The base sequence is TGCAGTGCCCGGGGACAGGGGTTTTACGAGCAGTACTTC. This codes for CSARGQGFYEQYF.